These 11 T cell receptor beta chains were sequenced from one sample in a study of post-analysis software for immune sequencing data. Study-wide points: With TRBV5-6, TRBV5-1 and TRBV20-1 included, about five TRBV segments were more frequent in patients than in controls.

Carried by the TCR beta cDNA libraries were unique molecular identifiers. TCRdb independently ran MiXCR on the PCR reads; one entry per CDR3 protein. Among approximately 730,000 distinct CDR3 sequences listed, 40% to 55% were seen once. Antigens for these TCRs are unknown. The source material was blood. These receptors were taken from a girl between 10 and 17 years old with multiple sclerosis.

The chain joins TRBV7-2 to TRBJ2-1; a possible D gene is TRBD2 (5 bases). Deletions cut 2 bases from V and 0 bases from J, with 11 bases between. This CDR3 is built from 16 residues. From germline, CDR1 is SGHTA and CDR2 FQGNSA. DNA of the CDR3: TGTGCCAGCAGCTTAACGAGGGTCCCCTCCTACAATGAGCAGTTCTTC. Its protein product is CASSLTRVPSYNEQFF.

This clonotype showed up just a few times. This chain joins TRBV7-9 and TRBJ2-7; 14 bases fit TRBD2. The V and J ends lost 5 bases and 0 bases, in that order; junction bases with no gene match: 12. Germline values: CDR1 SEHNR, CDR2 FQNEAQ (reference sequence). The CDR3 sequence is 19 residues long. The CDR3 loop reads CASSRSGTSGSTSSYEQYF. For the CDR3, the DNA is TGTGCCAGCAGCAGGTCCGGGACTAGCGGGAGTACTAGCTCCTACGAGCAGTACTTC.

Points on this clonotype: One end of the junction is discordant with germline, which a read error may explain. As DNA, the CDR3 is TGTGCCAGCAGTCTCCTCATAGCGAGAACAGATACGCAGTATTTC. Encoded protein: CASSLLIARTDTQYF. The V gene is TRBV12-3 or TRBV12-4, the J gene TRBJ2-3, with D perhaps TRBD2 (5 bases). The length of the CDR3 is 15 residues.

This clonotype has just a few counts. This chain joins TRBV4-1 and TRBJ1-2, with 10 bases lining up with TRBD1. Germline CDR1 and CDR2: MGHRA and YSYEKL. The CDR3 sequence is 15 residues long. V shed 0 bases and J 2 bases; nucleotides not matched to a gene: 0. The chain's CDR3 is CASSQEGQGNYGYTF. The CDR3 coding sequence is TGCGCCAGCAGCCAAGAGGGACAGGGGAACTATGGCTACACCTTC.

This clonotype was seen more than once but under ten times. This chain connects TRBV29-1 to TRBJ2-3, with a possible D match to TRBD2 (6 bases). With 6 bases removed from V and 2 bases from J, the gap between germline ends came to 12 bases. Germline values: CDR1 SQVTM, CDR2 ANQGSEA. The CDR3 is made up of 13 amino acids. The CDR3 sequence: CSVDGLPTDTQYF. The DNA for the CDR3 is TGCAGCGTCGACGGACTACCCACAGATACGCAGTATTTT.

This clonotype appeared a single time. Here the CDR3 DNA reads TGTGCCAGCAGCGTAAGGAAAGGAGTAAGCACAGATACGCAGTATTTT. This translates into CASSVRKGVSTDTQYF. J is TRBJ2-3 and V is TRBV9; no clear D. V shed 1 base and J shed 0 bases, with 12 bases lying between them. The length of the CDR3 is 16 residues. CDR1 and CDR2 from the germline V gene are SGDLS and YYNGEE. Together with reference TRBV9 and TRBJ2-3, the CDR3 gives the full variable domain: DSGVTQTPKHLITATGQRVTLRCSPRSGDLSVYWYQQSLDQGLQFLIQYYNGEERAKGNILERFSAQQFPDLHSELNLSSLELGDSALYFCASSVRKGVSTDTQYFGPGTRLTVL.

The genes are TRBV12-3 or TRBV12-4 and TRBJ1-1, with D perhaps TRBD1 (5 bases). Trimming cost V 7 bases and J 2 bases, with 14 bases left between them. The CDR3 runs 14 residues. Here the CDR3 DNA reads TGTGCCAGCAATTCCGGGACCGCTAACACTGAAGCTTTCTTT. Residues: CASNSGTANTEAFF.

This clonotype was counted ten times or more. The rearrangement joins TRBV7-2 to TRBJ2-3; no definite D call. Germline CDR1 reads SGHTA; CDR2 reads FQGNSA. Trimming removed 5 bases from V and 3 bases from J, with 6 bases in between. The CDR3 contains 12 residues. DNA of the CDR3: TGTGCCAGCAGCACCCGAACAGATACGCAGTATTTT. Amino acid sequence: CASSTRTDTQYF.

This clonotype was observed a handful of times. J is TRBJ1-2 and V is TRBV4-1; 7 nucleotides align to TRBD1. This CDR3 comprises 17 residues. V gave up 0 bases and J gave up 8 bases; unmatched junction bases: 15. Germline-derived CDR1 and CDR2 are MGHRA and YSYEKL. CDR3 nucleotides: TGCGCCAGCAGCCAAGATATTTCGACAGGGCGTTTCTGGGGCTACACCTTC. Protein product: CASSQDISTGRFWGYTF.

This clonotype was counted a few times. This chain uses TRBV11-2 with TRBJ1-2; D call uncertain. V shed 0 bases and J shed 8 bases, with 10 bases lying between them. This CDR3 has 13 amino acids. Germline values: CDR1 SGHAT, CDR2 FQNNGV. As DNA, the CDR3 is TGTGCCAGCAGCTTAGAGACGGGCAGGGGCTACACCTTC. It encodes CASSLETGRGYTF.

This clonotype appeared a single time. This chain's CDR3 is CASSATGMWETQYF. The CDR3 region has the DNA TGTGCCAGCAGCGCAACCGGGATGTGGGAGACCCAGTACTTC. This chain joins TRBV9 and TRBJ2-5; TRBD2 might be the D (5 bases). Trimming removed 3 bases from V and 5 bases from J, with 14 bases in between. CDR3 size: 14 residues. From germline, CDR1 is SGDLS and CDR2 YYNGEE.